This T cell receptor beta chain was obtained from a study of spatial heterogeneity in lung cancer. Whole-study context: Correlation of TCR transcript counts in tumor regions with a T cell module score from matched bulk RNA-seq was strong. Whole-study results and caveats: Counts of expanded alpha and beta TCRs within tumors tracked the tumor nonsynonymous mutation count.

Time point defined: sample taken at primary tumor resection. Donation came from roughly 72 patients with untreated early-stage non-small cell lung cancer. Whole RNA obtained from tumor, nontumor lung or frozen PBMC underwent sequencing without sorting. Trimming removed 5 bases from V and 3 bases from J; junction bases left unmatched: 5. In germline, CDR1 is SGHDN, CDR2 FVKESK. CDR3 length: 14 residues. This clonotype is medium-sized in the sample. Its matching antigen is unknown. Every cDNA TCR molecule received its own unique molecular identifier. TCRdb reanalysed the 5' RACE reads using MiXCR and keeps one entry per CDR3 protein. The sample records a few thousand distinct CDR3 sequences, about 5.3% being singletons.

The sequence came from a male donor with early-stage non-small cell lung cancer. Source: lung tumor tissue, taken at surgery. V is TRBV14 and J is TRBJ2-7, with 9 bases matching TRBD2. CDR3 protein: CASSVAGGGYEQYF. CDR3 coding DNA: TGTGCCAGCAGCGTGGCGGGAGGGGGCTACGAGCAGTACTTC.